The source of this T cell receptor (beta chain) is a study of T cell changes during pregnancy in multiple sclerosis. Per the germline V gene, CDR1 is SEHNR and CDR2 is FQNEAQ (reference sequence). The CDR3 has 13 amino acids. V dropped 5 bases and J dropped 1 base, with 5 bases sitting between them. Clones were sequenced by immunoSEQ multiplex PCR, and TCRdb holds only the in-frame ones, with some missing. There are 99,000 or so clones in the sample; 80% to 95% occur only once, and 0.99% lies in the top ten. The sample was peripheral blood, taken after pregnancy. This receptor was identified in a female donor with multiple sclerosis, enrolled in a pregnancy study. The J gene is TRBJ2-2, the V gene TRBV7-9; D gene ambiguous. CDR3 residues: CASSVRNTGELFF. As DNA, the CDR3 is TGTGCCAGCAGCGTCAGGAACACCGGGGAGCTGTTTTTT. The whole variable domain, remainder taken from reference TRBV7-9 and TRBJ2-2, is DTGVSQNPRHKITKRGQNVTFRCDPISEHNRLYWYRQTLGQGPEFLTYFQNEAQLEKSRLLSDRFSAERPKGSFSTLEIQRTEQGDSAMYLCASSVRNTGELFFGEGSRLTVL.